Listed below are T cell receptor beta chains from one sample, sequenced in a study of cytomegalovirus exposure and HLA in healthy donors. Some clones are missing from TCRdb's copy, which holds only in-frame ones; the method was immunoSEQ multiplex PCR. The data show some 150,000 clones, roughly 80% seen once. The sample taken for sequencing was PBMCs. These receptors were obtained from a woman in her forties or fifties in good health and CMV-seropositive. The CDR3 runs from the conserved cysteine through the conserved F or W. Fields, in order: CDR3 protein, CDR3 DNA, D gene, clone size, J gene, V gene. A D gene is named only where the DNA matches it firmly. The size field is filled for only some rows; it gives once, few, many or a size class.

cdr3_aa: CSTQGAEGYTF; cdr3_nt: TGCAGCACACAGGGGGCCGAGGGCTACACCTTC; d_call: TRBD1; clone_size: few; j_call: TRBJ1-2; v_call: TRBV20-1
cdr3_aa: CASSSATSGVSYEQYF; cdr3_nt: TGTGCCAGCAGCTCCGCGACTAGCGGGGTGTCCTACGAGCAGTACTTC; d_call: TRBD2; clone_size: -; j_call: TRBJ2-7; v_call: TRBV5-4
cdr3_aa: CSVVGGPGSHNEQFF; cdr3_nt: TGCAGCGTTGTGGGGGGACCCGGGTCACACAATGAGCAGTTCTTC; d_call: -; clone_size: -; j_call: TRBJ2-1; v_call: TRBV29-1
cdr3_aa: CAWSVQGLYYEQYF; cdr3_nt: TGTGCCTGGAGTGTACAGGGGCTTTACTACGAGCAGTACTTC; d_call: TRBD1; clone_size: -; j_call: TRBJ2-7; v_call: TRBV30
cdr3_aa: CASSSPGLAGVQGFNEQFF; cdr3_nt: TGTGCCAGCAGCTCGCCGGGACTAGCGGGGGTACAGGGCTTCAATGAGCAGTTCTTC; d_call: TRBD2; clone_size: -; j_call: TRBJ2-1; v_call: TRBV5-4
cdr3_aa: CASATKSVTQYF; cdr3_nt: TGTGCCAGCGCGACTAAAAGTGTTACGCAGTATTTT; d_call: -; clone_size: -; j_call: TRBJ2-3; v_call: TRBV2
cdr3_aa: CASSLPSSGELFF; cdr3_nt: TGTGCCAGCAGCTTACCGAGTTCCGGGGAGCTGTTTTTT; d_call: -; clone_size: -; j_call: TRBJ2-2; v_call: TRBV7-6
cdr3_aa: CASSLVTGGNQPQHF; cdr3_nt: TGTGCCAGCAGTTTAGTGACAGGGGGTAATCAGCCCCAGCATTTT; d_call: TRBD1; clone_size: -; j_call: TRBJ1-5; v_call: TRBV27
cdr3_aa: CASAGRTYEQYF; cdr3_nt: TGTGCCTCGGCGGGCAGAACCTACGAGCAGTACTTC; d_call: -; clone_size: few; j_call: TRBJ2-7; v_call: TRBV25-1
cdr3_aa: CASSPKQGNYGYTF; cdr3_nt: TGTGCCAGCAGTCCGAAACAGGGGAACTATGGCTACACCTTC; d_call: TRBD1; clone_size: few; j_call: TRBJ1-2; v_call: TRBV2
cdr3_aa: CASSYKWRTGNNVQFF; cdr3_nt: TGTGCCAGCAGTTACAAATGGCGGACAGGGAATAACGTGCAGTTCTTC; d_call: TRBD1; clone_size: -; j_call: TRBJ2-1; v_call: TRBV6-5
cdr3_aa: CASSYSAQGIGEKLFF; cdr3_nt: TGTGCCAGCAGTTACTCGGCACAGGGGATTGGAGAAAAACTGTTTTTT; d_call: TRBD1; clone_size: once; j_call: TRBJ1-4; v_call: TRBV6-5
cdr3_aa: CASSLDEQYF; cdr3_nt: TGTGCCAGCAGCCTCGACGAGCAGTACTTC; d_call: -; clone_size: -; j_call: TRBJ2-7; v_call: TRBV11-2
cdr3_aa: CASSAGLWQPQHF; cdr3_nt: TGTGCCAGCAGTGCGGGGTTGTGGCAGCCCCAGCATTTT; d_call: -; clone_size: -; j_call: TRBJ1-5; v_call: TRBV2
cdr3_aa: CASSALGGGTDTQYF; cdr3_nt: TGTGCCAGCAGTGCCCTCGGCGGGGGCACAGATACGCAGTATTTT; d_call: -; clone_size: -; j_call: TRBJ2-3; v_call: TRBV6-1
cdr3_aa: CASSFPAGSRGDTQYF; cdr3_nt: TGTGCCAGCAGCTTTCCCGCCGGGTCAAGGGGAGATACGCAGTATTTT; d_call: -; clone_size: few; j_call: TRBJ2-3; v_call: TRBV5-6
cdr3_aa: CASTGGPYGYTF; cdr3_nt: TGTGCCAGCACGGGGGGGCCTTATGGCTACACCTTC; d_call: -; clone_size: once; j_call: TRBJ1-2; v_call: TRBV6-6
cdr3_aa: CASSRRTGEGTEAFF; cdr3_nt: TGTGCCAGCAGCCGGAGGACAGGGGAGGGTACTGAAGCTTTCTTT; d_call: TRBD1; clone_size: -; j_call: TRBJ1-1; v_call: TRBV7-2
cdr3_aa: CASSLVGSSGNTIYF; cdr3_nt: TGTGCCAGCAGCTTAGTTGGCTCCTCTGGAAACACCATATATTTT; d_call: -; clone_size: -; j_call: TRBJ1-3; v_call: TRBV7-8
cdr3_aa: CASSATHSGANVLTF; cdr3_nt: TGTGCCAGTAGTGCTACCCACTCTGGGGCCAACGTCCTGACTTTC; d_call: -; clone_size: once; j_call: TRBJ2-6; v_call: TRBV19
cdr3_aa: CASSLDQGRGNQPQHF; cdr3_nt: TGTGCCAGTAGCCTGGATCAGGGTAGGGGCAATCAGCCCCAGCATTTT; d_call: -; clone_size: -; j_call: TRBJ1-5; v_call: TRBV19
cdr3_aa: CASSFRHGTYEQYF; cdr3_nt: TGTGCCAGCAGCTTTAGGCACGGGACCTACGAGCAGTACTTC; d_call: -; clone_size: -; j_call: TRBJ2-7; v_call: TRBV4-2
cdr3_aa: CASQTGVSNQPQHF; cdr3_nt: TGTGCCAGCCAGACAGGGGTGAGCAATCAGCCCCAGCATTTT; d_call: TRBD1; clone_size: -; j_call: TRBJ1-5; v_call: TRBV19
cdr3_aa: CASSPTTGPGNTIYF; cdr3_nt: TGTGCCAGCAGCCCTACTACCGGTCCCGGAAACACCATATATTTT; d_call: -; clone_size: -; j_call: TRBJ1-3; v_call: TRBV7-8
cdr3_aa: CASIMGGADGYTF; cdr3_nt: TGTGCCAGCATCATGGGGGGGGCAGATGGCTACACCTTC; d_call: -; clone_size: once; j_call: TRBJ1-2; v_call: TRBV6-6
cdr3_aa: CASSGGYEQYF; cdr3_nt: TGTGCTAGCTCAGGGGGCTACGAGCAGTACTTC; d_call: TRBD1; clone_size: -; j_call: TRBJ2-7; v_call: TRBV12-5
cdr3_aa: CAWSVGASYNEQFF; cdr3_nt: TGTGCCTGGAGTGTTGGTGCGTCCTACAATGAGCAGTTCTTC; d_call: -; clone_size: -; j_call: TRBJ2-1; v_call: TRBV30
cdr3_aa: CASSLGGEETQYF; cdr3_nt: TGTGCCAGCAGCTTGGGCGGCGAAGAGACCCAGTACTTC; d_call: -; clone_size: -; j_call: TRBJ2-5; v_call: TRBV5-6
cdr3_aa: CASSVGGLGTEAFF; cdr3_nt: TGTGCCAGCAGCGTGGGGGGTTTAGGGACTGAAGCTTTCTTT; d_call: -; clone_size: -; j_call: TRBJ1-1; v_call: TRBV7-8
cdr3_aa: CASSLEYNSYNEQFF; cdr3_nt: TGTGCCAGCAGCCTGGAGTATAACTCCTACAATGAGCAGTTCTTC; d_call: -; clone_size: -; j_call: TRBJ2-1; v_call: TRBV6-1
cdr3_aa: CASSEVAGGANTGELFF; cdr3_nt: TGTGCCAGCAGTGAAGTCGCGGGGGGCGCGAACACCGGGGAGCTGTTTTTT; d_call: TRBD2; clone_size: -; j_call: TRBJ2-2; v_call: TRBV2
cdr3_aa: CAWRAGIGTDTQYF; cdr3_nt: TGTGCCTGGAGAGCAGGTATTGGCACAGATACGCAGTATTTT; d_call: -; clone_size: -; j_call: TRBJ2-3; v_call: TRBV30
cdr3_aa: CASSLGTGFYNEQFF; cdr3_nt: TGTGCCAGCAGCTTGGGGACAGGCTTCTACAATGAGCAGTTCTTC; d_call: TRBD1; clone_size: once; j_call: TRBJ2-1; v_call: TRBV5-6
cdr3_aa: CASSKGGGQASYEQYF; cdr3_nt: TGCGCCAGCAGCAAGGGAGGTGGACAGGCCTCCTACGAGCAGTACTTC; d_call: -; clone_size: -; j_call: TRBJ2-7; v_call: TRBV5-1
cdr3_aa: CSVEGAGGEQYF; cdr3_nt: TGCAGCGTTGAAGGGGCGGGTGGCGAGCAGTACTTC; d_call: -; clone_size: -; j_call: TRBJ2-7; v_call: TRBV29-1
cdr3_aa: CASSPTGNSYEQYF; cdr3_nt: TGTGCCAGCAGCCCGACAGGGAACTCCTACGAGCAGTACTTC; d_call: TRBD1; clone_size: -; j_call: TRBJ2-7; v_call: TRBV5-4
cdr3_aa: CASSQGGTGGAEAFF; cdr3_nt: TGCGCCAGCAGCCAAGGTGGGACAGGGGGGGCTGAAGCTTTCTTT; d_call: TRBD1; clone_size: -; j_call: TRBJ1-1; v_call: TRBV4-3
cdr3_aa: CASSERTGGALLYEQYF; cdr3_nt: TGCGCCAGCAGCGAAAGGACAGGGGGCGCATTGCTATACGAGCAGTACTTC; d_call: TRBD1; clone_size: once; j_call: TRBJ2-7; v_call: TRBV5-1
cdr3_aa: CASSPDRTYEQYF; cdr3_nt: TGCGCCAGCAGCCCGGACAGAACCTACGAGCAGTACTTC; d_call: -; clone_size: -; j_call: TRBJ2-7; v_call: TRBV5-1
cdr3_aa: CASGGAGSGNTIYF; cdr3_nt: TGCGCCAGTGGAGGGGCAGGCTCTGGAAACACCATATATTTT; d_call: -; clone_size: -; j_call: TRBJ1-3; v_call: TRBV10-2
cdr3_aa: CASSIGQGGEKLFF; cdr3_nt: TGCGCCAGCAGCATAGGACAGGGGGGGGAAAAACTGTTTTTT; d_call: TRBD1; clone_size: -; j_call: TRBJ1-4; v_call: TRBV5-1
cdr3_aa: CASSYSRTGRDYGYTF; cdr3_nt: TGTGCCAGCAGTTATTCGCGGACAGGGAGGGACTATGGCTACACCTTC; d_call: TRBD1; clone_size: -; j_call: TRBJ1-2; v_call: TRBV6-5
cdr3_aa: CASSSVSYEQYF; cdr3_nt: TGTGCCAGCAGCTCGGTATCCTACGAGCAGTACTTC; d_call: -; clone_size: few; j_call: TRBJ2-7; v_call: TRBV7-9
cdr3_aa: CASRTGIGVTEAFF; cdr3_nt: TGTGCCAGCAGAACCGGTATCGGGGTAACTGAAGCTTTCTTT; d_call: -; clone_size: -; j_call: TRBJ1-1; v_call: TRBV6-5
cdr3_aa: CASRTRGGNYEQYF; cdr3_nt: TGTGCCAGTCGCACTAGGGGAGGGAACTACGAGCAGTACTTC; d_call: TRBD2; clone_size: -; j_call: TRBJ2-7; v_call: TRBV19
cdr3_aa: CASSLGGQVNYEQYF; cdr3_nt: TGCGCCAGCAGCTTGGGGGGACAGGTAAACTACGAGCAGTACTTC; d_call: TRBD1; clone_size: -; j_call: TRBJ2-7; v_call: TRBV5-1